The next 27 T cell receptor beta chains were all read from a single sample in a study of cytomegalovirus exposure and HLA in healthy donors. The primer mix had 60 Vbeta and 13 Jbeta primers. Clones were read by immunoSEQ multiplex PCR, and TCRdb kept only the in-frame ones, dropping some. Among some 130,000 clones, roughly three quarters were seen once, and the ten largest hold 2%. The sample taken for sequencing was PBMCs. The receptors originated from a man aged 25-40 years in good health and CMV-seronegative.

This rearrangement joins TRBV5-1 to TRBJ1-2; 9 positions agree with TRBD1. V shed 1 base, J shed 8 bases, and the junction held 9 bases outside the gene matches. Looked up from germline, CDR1 is SGHRS and CDR2 is YFSETQ. This CDR3 contains 15 residues. The CDR3 reads CASSLTTGGAGGYTF. The CDR3, as DNA: TGCGCCAGCAGCTTGACTACAGGGGGCGCGGGGGGCTACACCTTC. The full variable domain, completed using reference TRBV5-1 and TRBJ1-2, is KAGVTQTPRYLIKTRGQQVTLSCSPISGHRSVSWYQQTPGQGLQFLFEYFSETQRNKGNFPGRFSGRQFSNSRSEMNVSTLELGDSALYLCASSLTTGGAGGYTFGSGTRLTVV.

The chain is built from TRBV9 and TRBJ2-5; 7 nucleotides match TRBD2. V shed 6 bases, J shed 6 bases, and the junction held 8 bases outside the gene matches. The CDR3 has 13 residues. Looked up from germline, CDR1 is SGDLS and CDR2 is YYNGEE. The CDR3 bases are TGTGCCAGCACTGCGGGAGAATTGAAGACCCAGTACTTC. This encodes CASTAGELKTQYF. Full variable domain (outside the CDR3, taken from reference TRBV9 and TRBJ2-5): DSGVTQTPKHLITATGQRVTLRCSPRSGDLSVYWYQQSLDQGLQFLIQYYNGEERAKGNILERFSAQQFPDLHSELNLSSLELGDSALYFCASTAGELKTQYFGPGTRLLVL.

Notes on this clone: Other DNA sequences from this sample encode an identical CDR3 as well. This CDR3 is CAWSVAASGIYEQFF. The DNA for the CDR3 is TGTGCCTGGAGTGTGGCGGCTAGCGGGATCTATGAGCAGTTCTTC. This chain uses TRBV30 with TRBJ2-1; 9 bases map to TRBD2. The CDR3 consists of 15 residues. Germline values: CDR1 GTSNPN, CDR2 SVGIG (reference sequence). With V trimmed by 0 bases and J by 8 bases, 8 bases remained unmatched.

This sequence joins TRBV6-1 and TRBJ1-6, with D perhaps matching TRBD1 (5 bases). The germline V gene encodes CDR1 MNHNS and CDR2 SASEGT. V shed 6 bases and J shed 13 bases, with 19 bases lying between them. The CDR3 extends over 14 amino acids. In nucleotides, the CDR3 is TGTGCCAGCAGGCCGGGACTGGAAAATATTCCCCTCCACTTT. Translating gives CASRPGLENIPLHF.

The genes are TRBV19 and TRBJ2-1; D ambiguous. CDR3 length: 13 amino acids. Trimming left V 5 bases short and J 4 bases short, with 9 bases between. CDR1 and CDR2 (germline): LNHDA, SQIVND (reference sequence). DNA for the CDR3: TGTGCCAGTAGTGACACCAGGTACAATGAGCAGTTCTTC. This gives the protein CASSDTRYNEQFF.

The V gene is TRBV28, the J gene TRBJ2-3, with TRBD2 identical over 9 bases. The CDR3 is 18 amino acids. With 4 bases clipped from V and 0 bases from J, the junction kept 11 bases outside the gene matches. Germline CDR1 reads MDHEN; CDR2 reads SYDVKM. Here the CDR3 reads CASSSPGTSWTSTDTQYF. In nucleotides, the CDR3 is TGTGCCAGCAGTTCCCCCGGGACTAGCTGGACTAGCACAGATACGCAGTATTTT.

The chain carries TRBV6-5 and TRBJ1-5; D gene unclear. The V gene lost 0 bases and the J gene lost 4 bases, with 10 bases spanning the gap. The CDR3 has 15 residues. Germline V gene data show CDR1 as MNHEY and CDR2 as SVGAGI. The CDR3 DNA reads TGTGCCAGCAGTTACTCGAGGGTAGGAAATCAGCCCCAGCATTTT. It codes for CASSYSRVGNQPQHF.

The V call is TRBV2, the J call TRBJ1-1, with 10 bases fitting TRBD1. CDR1 and CDR2 from the germline V gene are SNHLY and FYNNEI. This CDR3 is built from 14 residues. V gave up 8 bases and J gave up 5 bases; unmatched junction bases: 8. The CDR3 DNA sequence: TGTGCCAGCGAAGGGACAGGGGCAGGAACTGAAGCTTTCTTT. It encodes CASEGTGAGTEAFF. Drawing the rest from reference TRBV2 and TRBJ1-1, the complete variable domain is EPEVTQTPSHQVTQMGQEVILRCVPISNHLYFYWYRQILGQKVEFLVSFYNNEISEKSEIFDDQFSVERPDGSNFTLKIRSTKLEDSAMYFCASEGTGAGTEAFFGQGTRLTVV.

The chain joins TRBV7-2 to TRBJ1-2, with D tentatively TRBD1 (6 bases). Trimming removed 5 bases from V and 4 bases from J, with 17 bases in between. The V gene's germline CDR1 is SGHTA and CDR2 FQGNSA. The length of the CDR3 is 15 residues. The CDR3 spells CASSADSSEGYGYTF. The DNA for the CDR3 is TGTGCCAGCAGCGCGGACAGCTCAGAGGGCTATGGCTACACCTTC.

This clone has just one count. This chain connects TRBV28 to TRBJ2-7; 9 bases align to TRBD1. CDR3 length: 14 amino acids. V gave up 5 bases and J gave up 7 bases; unmatched junction bases: 9. Germline V gene data show CDR1 as MDHEN and CDR2 as SYDVKM. CDR3 sequence reads: CASSPGTGRAEQYF. The CDR3 DNA follows: TGTGCCAGCAGTCCCGGGACAGGGCGGGCGGAGCAGTACTTC.

The rearrangement joins TRBV11-2 to TRBJ2-6; TRBD2 aligns across 10 bases. This CDR3 region has 18 residues. V was pared by 0 bases and J by 0 bases, with 2 bases of the junction left unmatched. Germline CDR1 reads SGHAT; CDR2 reads FQNNGV. As DNA, the CDR3 is TGTGCCAGCAGCTTAGACCTAGCGGGGGACTCTGGGGCCAACGTCCTGACTTTC. This encodes CASSLDLAGDSGANVLTF.

The chain recombines TRBV5-1 with TRBJ2-3; D remains unclear. The CDR3 covers 11 residues. Trimming took off 3 bases at V and 3 bases at J, with 2 bases between the two ends. CDR1 is SGHRS, CDR2 YFSETQ, per germline. CDR3 nucleotide sequence: TGCGCCAGCAGCTCGACAGATACGCAGTATTTT. Its protein is CASSSTDTQYF.

The chain couples TRBV2 to TRBJ2-1, with 9 bases identical to TRBD2. The CDR3 sequence is 13 residues long. The V gene end was trimmed by 10 bases and the J gene end by 2 bases; junction bases not matched to a gene: 3. CDR1 is SNHLY and CDR2 is FYNNEI in the germline V gene. The CDR3: CATAGGPYNEQFF. The CDR3 DNA sequence: TGTGCCACCGCGGGAGGGCCCTACAATGAGCAGTTCTTC.

The chain joins TRBV4-1 to TRBJ2-7, with 8 bases fitting TRBD2. Per the germline V gene, CDR1 is MGHRA and CDR2 is YSYEKL. This CDR3 has 15 amino acids. Trimming took 4 bases from V and 5 from J; bases not matched to a gene: 10. As DNA, the CDR3 is TGCGCCAGCAGCCCGGGAGGCGGGGGGACCCACGAGCAGTACTTC. Encoded protein: CASSPGGGGTHEQYF.

The CDR3 here is CASSFRVTDTQYF. Here the CDR3 DNA reads TGCGCCAGCAGCTTTAGAGTTACAGATACGCAGTATTTT. The J gene is TRBJ2-3, the V gene TRBV5-1, with D unresolved. Germline V CDR1 and CDR2: SGHRS, YFSETQ. The CDR3 contains 13 residues. V was pared by 2 bases and J by 3 bases, with 7 bases between.

This chain joins TRBV19 and TRBJ2-2; 8 nucleotides agree with TRBD2. Per germline, CDR1 LNHDA and CDR2 SQIVND (reference sequence). J lost 6 bases, V lost 0 bases, and 12 bases had no gene match. CDR3 length equals 18 residues. CDR3 in amino acids: CASSIDLEKREFSGELFF. DNA of the CDR3: TGTGCCAGTAGTATAGATCTAGAGAAGCGGGAGTTTTCCGGGGAGCTGTTTTTT.

The chain is built from TRBV9 and TRBJ2-5; 7 positions match TRBD2. The CDR3 sequence is 12 residues long. Trimming removed 7 bases from V and 4 bases from J; junction bases left unmatched: 4. Per the germline V gene, CDR1 is SGDLS and CDR2 is YYNGEE. CDR3 amino acids: CASGDYPETQYF. The CDR3 region has the DNA TGTGCCAGCGGGGACTACCCAGAGACCCAGTACTTC.

This clone was seen more than once but under ten times. The genes are TRBV10-2 and TRBJ1-2; perhaps TRBD1 as D (5 bases). CDR1 is WSHSY and CDR2 is SAAADI in the germline V gene. This CDR3 contains 14 residues. V was pared by 0 bases and J by 3 bases, with 8 bases between. CDR3 DNA sequence: TGCGCCAGCAGTGAGTCTGGGGCGGACTATGGCTACACCTTC. Translating gives CASSESGADYGYTF.

This chain links TRBV6-1 with TRBJ1-1; D ambiguous. In germline, CDR1 is MNHNS, CDR2 SASEGT. V was shortened by 2 bases and J by 0 bases, with 4 bases between the two germline ends. There are 13 residues in the CDR3. CDR3 nucleotides: TGTGCCAGCAGTGAATTCGTGAACACTGAAGCTTTCTTT. As protein: CASSEFVNTEAFF.

The V call is TRBV12-5, the J call TRBJ1-1; a possible D gene is TRBD1 (5 bases). With 3 bases removed from V and 0 bases from J, the gap between germline ends came to 11 bases. Looked up from germline, CDR1 is LGHNT and CDR2 is FRNRAP. CDR3 size: 15 residues. The CDR3 loop is CASGLDSRMNTEAFF. The CDR3, as DNA: TGTGCTAGTGGTTTAGACAGCCGCATGAACACTGAAGCTTTCTTT.

This chain joins TRBV18 and TRBJ2-5; no clear D gene. The CDR3 has 12 residues. Looked up from germline, CDR1 is KGHSH and CDR2 is LQKENI. The V gene lost 5 bases and the J gene lost 2 bases, with 6 bases spanning the gap. The CDR3 region has the DNA TGTGCCAGCTCAACGAGTCAAGAGACCCAGTACTTC. Protein product: CASSTSQETQYF.

DNA for the CDR3: TGCGCCAGCAGTCCATCCCCTAGCTGGGTCACCGGGGAGCTGTTTTTT. Amino acid sequence: CASSPSPSWVTGELFF. The chain joins TRBV10-1 to TRBJ2-2; D possibly corresponds to TRBD2 (5 bases). The germline V and J ends were trimmed by 5 bases and 4 bases, with 17 bases remaining between them. Germline CDR1 is WNHNN and CDR2 is SYGVQD (reference sequence). The CDR3 length is 16 residues.

This clone was observed once. The chain's CDR3 is CASSQPGQGAREQYF. For the CDR3, the DNA is TGTGCCAGCAGCCAACCGGGACAGGGGGCTAGAGAGCAGTACTTC. The V call is TRBV11-2, the J call TRBJ2-7; 12 bases map to TRBD1. V shed 5 bases and J 7 bases; nucleotides not matched to a gene: 9. The CDR3 runs 15 residues. In germline, CDR1 is SGHAT, CDR2 FQNNGV.

This chain joins TRBV6-1 and TRBJ2-7, with 9 nucleotides matching TRBD1. The CDR3 covers 17 residues. Per the germline V gene, CDR1 is MNHNS and CDR2 is SASEGT. Trimming cost V 0 bases and J 1 base; bases outside gene matches: 7. The CDR3 nucleotides read TGTGCCAGCAGTGAAGCGCCTATGGACAGGGGATCCTACGAGCAGTACTTC. It yields the protein CASSEAPMDRGSYEQYF.

This clone was picked up one time. V gene TRBV28 combines with J gene TRBJ2-3, with 7 bases lining up with TRBD1. The CDR3 contains 16 residues. The germline CDR1 and CDR2 sequences are MDHEN and SYDVKM. Losses at the gene ends were 7 bases for V and 5 bases for J; bases not matched to a gene: 15. Here the CDR3 DNA reads TGTGCCAGCACCCCCCACCTCAGGGGGAAGGGAGATACGCAGTATTTT. Amino acids: CASTPHLRGKGDTQYF.

CDR3 sequence: CASSLAEPSGGNTEAFF. DNA for the CDR3: TGTGCCAGCAGCTTGGCCGAGCCGTCGGGAGGGAACACTGAAGCTTTCTTT. The chain joins TRBV5-8 to TRBJ1-1; D gene uncertain. Germline values: CDR1 SGHTS, CDR2 YDEGEE. The V end was cut by 0 bases, the J end by 1 base, with 16 bases between. CDR3 size: 17 residues.

In its sample, this clone was seen a few times. V and J are TRBV6-1 and TRBJ1-2; 7 bases align to TRBD1. V shed 6 bases and J 4 bases; nucleotides not matched to a gene: 5. The CDR3 has 13 residues. The V gene's germline CDR1 is MNHNS and CDR2 SASEGT. CDR3 bases: TGTGCCAGCAGCGGGACAGCAGGCTATGGCTACACCTTC. Encoded protein: CASSGTAGYGYTF.